A selection of T cell receptor beta chains follows, all from one sample in a study of beta chain features in type 1 diabetes. The data were produced by immunoSEQ multiplex PCR, yet TCRdb's version contains in-frame clones alone and is incomplete. The sample comprises some 410,000 clones, more than 9.5% of which are singletons, and 0.045% to 0.06% rests with the top ten. Sequencing was carried out using naive CD4+ T cells from blood. Receptors were obtained from a woman aged 18-29 years in good health. Both conserved end residues are part of each CDR3. Fields, in order: V gene, J gene, D gene, clone size, CDR3 protein, CDR3 DNA. D genes are given only for firm matches. Some rows mark clone size as missing; the rest say once, few, many or name a class of expanded clone.

v_gene: TRBV19
j_gene: TRBJ2-7
d_gene: -
abundance: -
CDR3aa: CASSGDRVYEQYF
CDR3nt: TGTGCCAGTAGTGGGGACCGAGTCTACGAGCAGTACTTC

v_gene: TRBV7-2
j_gene: TRBJ1-6
d_gene: -
abundance: -
CDR3aa: CASTTEVSLSPLHF
CDR3nt: TGTGCCAGCACCACGGAGGTCTCACTGTCACCCCTCCACTTT

v_gene: TRBV2
j_gene: TRBJ2-3
d_gene: -
abundance: few
CDR3aa: CASSELVTGDTQYF
CDR3nt: TGTGCCAGCAGTGAATTGGTCACTGGGGATACGCAGTATTTT

v_gene: TRBV10-3
j_gene: TRBJ2-7
d_gene: -
abundance: few
CDR3aa: CAISEQKAPPVYEQYF
CDR3nt: TGTGCCATCAGTGAGCAGAAAGCCCCGCCGGTATACGAGCAGTACTTC

v_gene: TRBV10-3
j_gene: TRBJ2-1
d_gene: TRBD1
abundance: few
CDR3aa: CAVRDRGINEQFF
CDR3nt: TGTGCCGTCCGGGACAGGGGTATCAATGAGCAGTTCTTC

v_gene: TRBV7-9
j_gene: TRBJ2-1
d_gene: -
abundance: few
CDR3aa: CASRETGPVGHEQFF
CDR3nt: TGTGCCAGCAGAGAGACCGGTCCGGTGGGCCATGAGCAGTTCTTC

v_gene: TRBV25-1
j_gene: TRBJ2-7
d_gene: -
abundance: few
CDR3aa: CASGEGGTSSYEQYF
CDR3nt: TGTGCCAGCGGGGAAGGCGGTACGAGCTCCTACGAGCAGTACTTC

v_gene: TRBV29-1
j_gene: TRBJ2-1
d_gene: -
abundance: -
CDR3aa: CSVGSNEQFF
CDR3nt: TGCAGCGTTGGGTCGAATGAGCAGTTCTTC

v_gene: TRBV27
j_gene: TRBJ1-5
d_gene: TRBD1
abundance: -
CDR3aa: CASSLWDSNNQPQHF
CDR3nt: TGTGCCAGCAGTTTATGGGACAGCAACAATCAGCCCCAGCATTTT

v_gene: TRBV18
j_gene: TRBJ2-2
d_gene: -
abundance: few
CDR3aa: CASSLAGPNTGELFF
CDR3nt: TGTGCCAGCTCCCTGGCAGGGCCGAACACCGGGGAGCTGTTTTTT